This T cell receptor beta chain was recovered during a study of T cells expressing NK-cell markers. At the level of the study: All TCR beta repertoires analysed originated from sorted CD3+CD56+NKG2C+, CD3+CD56+NKG2C- and CD3+CD56-NKG2C+ T cells. Out of eight donors sequenced, seven tested HCMV-seropositive and the remaining one seronegative. Study outcomes and limitations: Leadership of the CD3+CD56-NKG2C+ fraction also belonged to these clonotypes in a handful of donors.

After re-calling the 5' RACE reads, TCRdb lists one entry per CDR3 protein, DNA absent. The repertoire table contains roughly 180,000 distinct CDR3 sequences. The CDR3 runs 17 residues. Germline CDR1 and CDR2: SGHVS and FQNEAQ. Note on this clonotype: Its antigen is still unknown.

The sequencing sample was made of blood T cells: a sorted CD56 or NKG2C T cell subset, CD4+ or CD8+ T cells, or bulk PBMC T cells (not recorded which). This chain connects TRBV7-8 to TRBJ2-1; the D call of TRBD1 rests on TCRdb alone, since no DNA is present to check it. The receptor comes from a woman aged 18-69 years in good health. CDR3 residues: CASIKWGGATSYNEQFF.